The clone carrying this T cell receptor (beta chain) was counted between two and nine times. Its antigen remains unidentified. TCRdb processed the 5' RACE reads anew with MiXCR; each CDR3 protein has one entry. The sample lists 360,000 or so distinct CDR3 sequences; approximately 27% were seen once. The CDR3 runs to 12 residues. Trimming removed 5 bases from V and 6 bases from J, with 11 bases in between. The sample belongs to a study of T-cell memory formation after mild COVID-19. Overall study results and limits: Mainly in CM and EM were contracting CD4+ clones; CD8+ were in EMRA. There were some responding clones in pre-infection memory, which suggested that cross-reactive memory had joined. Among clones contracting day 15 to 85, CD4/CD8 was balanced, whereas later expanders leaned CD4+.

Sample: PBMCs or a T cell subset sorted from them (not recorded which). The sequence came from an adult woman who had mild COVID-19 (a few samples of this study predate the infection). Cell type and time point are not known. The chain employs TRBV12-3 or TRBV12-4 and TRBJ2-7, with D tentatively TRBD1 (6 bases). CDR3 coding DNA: TGTGCCAGCAGTCCGACAGGAACCGAGCAGTACTTC. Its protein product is CASSPTGTEQYF.